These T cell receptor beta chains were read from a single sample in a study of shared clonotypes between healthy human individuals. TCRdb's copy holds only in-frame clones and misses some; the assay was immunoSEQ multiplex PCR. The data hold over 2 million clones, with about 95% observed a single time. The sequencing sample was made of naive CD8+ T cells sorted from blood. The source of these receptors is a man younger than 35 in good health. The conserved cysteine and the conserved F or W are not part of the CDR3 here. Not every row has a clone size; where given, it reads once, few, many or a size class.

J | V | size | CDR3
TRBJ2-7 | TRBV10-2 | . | ASSDGVEQY
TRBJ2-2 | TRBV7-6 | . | ASSLEGPFWEGGTGELF
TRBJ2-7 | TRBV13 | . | ASSSGASAD
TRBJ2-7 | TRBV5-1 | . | ASSTGQGYEQY
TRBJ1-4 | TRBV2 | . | ASTPTGAGEKLF
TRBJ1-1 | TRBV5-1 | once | ASSFNHEGMNTEAF
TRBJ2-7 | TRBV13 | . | ASSASTSGSNEQY
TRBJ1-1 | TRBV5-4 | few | ASSLSLGEAF
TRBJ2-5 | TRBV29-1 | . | SVVGGSETQY
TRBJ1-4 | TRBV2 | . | ASRTGEKLF